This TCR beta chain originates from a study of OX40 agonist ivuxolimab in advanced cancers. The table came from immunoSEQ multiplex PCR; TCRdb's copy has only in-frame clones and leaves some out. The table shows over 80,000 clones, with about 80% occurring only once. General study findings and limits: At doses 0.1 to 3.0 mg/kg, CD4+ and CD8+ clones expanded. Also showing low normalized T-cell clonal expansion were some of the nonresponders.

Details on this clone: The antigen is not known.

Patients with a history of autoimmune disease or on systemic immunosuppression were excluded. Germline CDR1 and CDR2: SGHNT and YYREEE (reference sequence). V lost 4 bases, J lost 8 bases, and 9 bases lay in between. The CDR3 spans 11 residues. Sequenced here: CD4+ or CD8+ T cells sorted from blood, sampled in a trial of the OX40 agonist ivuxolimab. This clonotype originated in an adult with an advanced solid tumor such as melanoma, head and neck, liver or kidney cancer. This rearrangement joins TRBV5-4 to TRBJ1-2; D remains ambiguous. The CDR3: CASSPGEGYTF. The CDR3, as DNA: TGTGCCAGCAGCCCCGGGGAGGGCTACACCTTC.